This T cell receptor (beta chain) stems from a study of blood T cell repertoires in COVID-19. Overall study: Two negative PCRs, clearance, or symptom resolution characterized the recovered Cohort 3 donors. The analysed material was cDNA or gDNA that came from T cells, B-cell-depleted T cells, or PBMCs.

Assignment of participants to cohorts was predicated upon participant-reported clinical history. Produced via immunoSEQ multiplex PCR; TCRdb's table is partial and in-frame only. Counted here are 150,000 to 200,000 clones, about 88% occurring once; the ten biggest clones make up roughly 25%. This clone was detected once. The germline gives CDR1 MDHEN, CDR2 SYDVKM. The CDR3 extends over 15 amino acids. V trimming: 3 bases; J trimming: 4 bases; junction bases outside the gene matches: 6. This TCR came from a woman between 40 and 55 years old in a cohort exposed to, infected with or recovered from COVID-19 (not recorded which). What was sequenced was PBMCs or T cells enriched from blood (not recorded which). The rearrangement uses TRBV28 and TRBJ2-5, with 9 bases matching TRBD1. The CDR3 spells CASSFSPTGGETQYF. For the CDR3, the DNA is TGTGCCAGCAGTTTTTCCCCGACAGGGGGAGAGACCCAGTACTTC.